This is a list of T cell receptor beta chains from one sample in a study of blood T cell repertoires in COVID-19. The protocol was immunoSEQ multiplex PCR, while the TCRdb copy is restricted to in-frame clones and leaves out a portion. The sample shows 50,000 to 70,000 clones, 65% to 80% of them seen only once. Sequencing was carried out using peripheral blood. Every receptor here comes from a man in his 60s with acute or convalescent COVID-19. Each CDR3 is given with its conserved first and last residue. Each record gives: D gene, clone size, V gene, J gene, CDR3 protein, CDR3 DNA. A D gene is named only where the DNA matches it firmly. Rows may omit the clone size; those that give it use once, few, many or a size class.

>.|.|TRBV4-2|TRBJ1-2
CASSQDRGNYGYTF
TGTGCCAGCAGCCAAGACCGGGGAAACTATGGCTACACCTTC
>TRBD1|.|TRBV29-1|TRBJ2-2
CSVRGPMGELFF
TGCAGCGTTAGGGGGCCTATGGGGGAGCTGTTTTTT
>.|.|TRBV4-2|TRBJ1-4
CASTPEGEKLFF
TGTGCCAGCACCCCGGAGGGTGAAAAACTGTTTTTT
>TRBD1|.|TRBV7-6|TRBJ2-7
CASSTGQGFSYEQYF
TGTGCCAGCAGCACGGGACAGGGGTTCTCCTACGAGCAGTACTTC
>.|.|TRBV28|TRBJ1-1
CASSSGEGVLPEAFF
TGTGCCAGCAGTTCCGGCGAGGGGGTGCTCCCTGAAGCTTTCTTT
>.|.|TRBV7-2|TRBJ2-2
CASSLGPWQGSGELFF
TGTGCCAGCAGTTTGGGACCGTGGCAGGGGAGCGGGGAGCTGTTTTTT
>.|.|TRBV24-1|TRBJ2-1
CATENEQFF
TGTGCCACCGAGAATGAGCAGTTCTTC
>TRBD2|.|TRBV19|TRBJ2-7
CASSAGVGAYEQYF
TGTGCCAGTAGCGCGGGAGTAGGGGCCTACGAGCAGTACTTC
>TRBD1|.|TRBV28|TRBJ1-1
CASSAPGQGGTEAFF
TGTGCCAGCAGTGCTCCGGGACAGGGAGGCACTGAAGCTTTCTTT
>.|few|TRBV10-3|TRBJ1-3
CAISVDSGNTIYF
TGTGCCATCAGTGTTGACAGCGGGAACACCATATATTTT
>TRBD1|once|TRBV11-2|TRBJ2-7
CASSFRTGSVEQYF
TGTGCCAGCAGCTTTCGGACAGGATCCGTAGAGCAGTACTTC
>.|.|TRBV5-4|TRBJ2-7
CASSSGGSRVYEQYF
TGTGCCAGCAGCTCCGGGGGTTCGAGAGTCTACGAGCAGTACTTC
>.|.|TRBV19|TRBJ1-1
CASSIGGQNTEAFF
TGTGCCAGTAGTATAGGAGGCCAAAACACTGAAGCTTTCTTT
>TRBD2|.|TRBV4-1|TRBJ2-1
CASSQDSAGGEVRKFF
TGCGCCAGCAGCCAAGATTCTGCGGGAGGGGAGGTTAGGAAGTTCTTC
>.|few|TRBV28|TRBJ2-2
CASSSRVAGELFF
TGTGCCAGCAGTTCCAGGGTGGCCGGGGAGCTGTTTTTT
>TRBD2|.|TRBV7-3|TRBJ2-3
CASSPGLSTDTQYF
TGTGCCAGCAGCCCGGGACTAAGCACAGATACGCAGTATTTT
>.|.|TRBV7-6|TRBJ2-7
CASSPGLLYEQYF
TGTGCCAGCAGCCCGGGACTCCTCTACGAGCAGTACTTC
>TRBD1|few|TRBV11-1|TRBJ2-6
CASNTGGFENVLTF
TGTGCCAGCAACACAGGGGGCTTCGAAAACGTCCTGACTTTC
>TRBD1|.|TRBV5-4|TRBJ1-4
CASSPGQATNEKLFF
TGTGCCAGCAGCCCAGGACAGGCAACTAATGAAAAACTGTTTTTT
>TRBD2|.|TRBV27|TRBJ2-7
CASSPRLAGSYEQYF
TGTGCCAGCAGTCCAAGACTAGCGGGATCCTACGAGCAGTACTTC
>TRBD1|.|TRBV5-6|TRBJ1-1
CASSSYRDRETEAFF
TGTGCCAGCAGCTCATACCGGGACAGGGAGACTGAAGCTTTCTTT
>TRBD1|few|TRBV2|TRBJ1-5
CASGQAWSNQPQHF
TGTGCCAGCGGACAGGCTTGGAGCAATCAGCCCCAGCATTTT
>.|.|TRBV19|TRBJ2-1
CATSKELTYNEQFF
TGTGCCACCTCCAAAGAGCTTACCTACAATGAGCAGTTCTTC
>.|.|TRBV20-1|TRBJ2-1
CSVPGYNEQFF
TGCAGTGTCCCAGGGTACAATGAGCAGTTCTTC
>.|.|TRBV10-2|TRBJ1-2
CASSEREGDYGYTF
TGCGCCAGCAGTGAGAGGGAAGGGGACTATGGCTACACCTTC
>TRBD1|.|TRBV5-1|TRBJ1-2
CASNSDRSIYGYTF
TGCGCCAGCAACTCGGACAGGTCCATCTATGGCTACACCTTC
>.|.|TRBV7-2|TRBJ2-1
CASSLAHPVGGEQFF
TGTGCCAGCAGCTTAGCGCACCCAGTAGGGGGTGAGCAGTTCTTC
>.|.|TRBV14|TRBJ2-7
CASSQDFRPGEQYF
TGTGCCAGCAGCCAAGATTTCCGGCCGGGGGAGCAGTACTTC
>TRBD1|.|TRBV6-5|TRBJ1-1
CASSNRGAEAFF
TGTGCCAGCAGTAACAGGGGCGCTGAAGCTTTCTTT
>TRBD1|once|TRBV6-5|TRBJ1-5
CASSNRGESNQPQHF
TGTGCCAGCAGTAACAGGGGGGAAAGCAATCAGCCCCAGCATTTT
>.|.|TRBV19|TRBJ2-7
CASSKNRSPYEQYF
TGTGCCAGTAGTAAAAACAGGAGTCCCTACGAGCAGTACTTC
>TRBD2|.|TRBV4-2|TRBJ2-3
CASSPSGGYTDTQYF
TGTGCCAGCAGTCCTAGCGGGGGGTACACAGATACGCAGTATTTT
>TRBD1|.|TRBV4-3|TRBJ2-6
CASSQGVQGNNVLTF
TGCGCCAGCAGCCAAGGGGTACAGGGGAACAACGTCCTGACTTTC
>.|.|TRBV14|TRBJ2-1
CASSQDSWPQDNEQFF
TGTGCCAGCAGCCAAGATTCGTGGCCGCAAGACAATGAGCAGTTCTTC
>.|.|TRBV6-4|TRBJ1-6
CASSLKRGRKALHF
TGTGCCAGCAGCCTAAAAAGGGGCAGGAAGGCCCTCCACTTT
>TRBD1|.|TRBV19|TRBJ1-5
CASSVPGQKYQPQHF
TGTGCCAGTAGTGTGCCGGGACAGAAGTATCAGCCCCAGCATTTT
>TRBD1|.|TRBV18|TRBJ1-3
CASSLGTGSGNTIYF
TGTGCCAGCTCACTAGGGACAGGATCTGGAAACACCATATATTTT
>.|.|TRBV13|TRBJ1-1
CASIFGLLNTEAFF
TGTGCCAGCATCTTCGGACTCCTGAACACTGAAGCTTTCTTT
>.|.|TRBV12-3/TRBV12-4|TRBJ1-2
CASSPGQLYGYTF
TGTGCCAGCAGTCCCGGACAGCTCTATGGCTACACCTTC
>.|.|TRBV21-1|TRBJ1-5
CASSNSPIDQPQHF
TGTGCCAGCAGCAATTCCCCTATCGATCAGCCCCAGCATTTT
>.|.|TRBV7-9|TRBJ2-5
CASSLDRGETQYF
TGTGCCAGCAGCTTAGATAGAGGGGAGACCCAGTACTTC
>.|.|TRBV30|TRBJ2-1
CAWNRGGNEQFF
TGTGCCTGGAACAGGGGGGGCAATGAGCAGTTCTTC
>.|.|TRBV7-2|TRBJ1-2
CASSFWGGHGYTF
TGTGCCAGCAGCTTTTGGGGGGGTCATGGCTACACCTTC
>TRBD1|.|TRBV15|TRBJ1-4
CATSRGPRQGGREKLFF
TGTGCCACCAGCAGAGGCCCAAGACAGGGTGGGAGAGAAAAACTGTTTTTT
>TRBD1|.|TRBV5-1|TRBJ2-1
CASSRDSLYNEQFF
TGCGCCAGCAGCCGGGACAGCTTATACAATGAGCAGTTCTTC
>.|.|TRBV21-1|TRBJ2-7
CASSKDSTYEQYF
TGTGCCAGCAGCAAGGACAGTACCTACGAGCAGTACTTC
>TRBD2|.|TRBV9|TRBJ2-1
CASSAAGTVYNEQFF
TGTGCCAGCAGCGCAGCGGGGACCGTTTACAATGAGCAGTTCTTC